Presented here are 27 T cell receptor beta chains from one specimen sequenced in a study of blood T cell repertoires in COVID-19. Libraries were prepared by immunoSEQ multiplex PCR; TCRdb keeps only in-frame clonotypes and omits some of them. The data hold under 250,000 clones, with more than 70% observed a single time. The sequenced sample was peripheral blood. The receptors come from a human donor in a cohort sampled during active COVID-19.

The J gene is TRBJ1-2, the V gene TRBV30; possibly TRBD1 for D (6 bases). This CDR3 is built from 13 residues. Trimming took off 0 bases at V and 7 bases at J, with 12 bases between the two ends. Germline V gene data show CDR1 as GTSNPN and CDR2 as SVGIG (reference sequence). The CDR3 nucleotides read TGTGCCTGGAGTGTACAGGGTTGGAGTGGCTACACCTTC. It codes for CAWSVQGWSGYTF.

The gene calls are TRBV5-1 and TRBJ2-1; tentatively, D is TRBD1 (6 bases). The CDR3 totals 16 residues. V was shortened by 4 bases and J by 5 bases, with 19 bases between the two germline ends. Per germline, CDR1 SGHRS and CDR2 YFSETQ. DNA for the CDR3: TGCGCCAGCAGCCGGGGACAACCAACCCAAAACAATGAGCAGTTCTTC. Protein product: CASSRGQPTQNNEQFF.

This rearrangement joins TRBV6-5 to TRBJ1-2; 7 nucleotides match TRBD1. The CDR3 is made up of 15 amino acids. The junction had 5 bases not matched to a gene; V was cut back by 2 bases and J by 2 bases. Germline-derived CDR1 and CDR2 are MNHEY and SVGAGI. This CDR3 reads CASSYRQGGNYGYTF. The CDR3 DNA follows: TGTGCCAGCAGTTACAGACAGGGTGGGAACTATGGCTACACCTTC.

V is TRBV13 and J is TRBJ1-2; tentatively, D is TRBD1 (5 bases). CDR1 is PRHDT, CDR2 FYEKMQ, per germline (reference sequence). V dropped 5 bases and J dropped 1 base, with 14 bases sitting between them. The CDR3 is made up of 15 amino acids. The CDR3 DNA sequence: TGTGCCAGCAGCGCAGGGATAGGAGATAACTATGGCTACACCTTC. Its translation: CASSAGIGDNYGYTF.

Here the CDR3 reads CASSPRVGDYEQYF. Written as DNA, the CDR3 is TGTGCCAGCTCACCCCGGGTGGGAGATTATGAGCAGTACTTC. The chain has TRBV18 and TRBJ2-7; D perhaps matches TRBD2 (5 bases). The germline CDR1 and CDR2 sequences are KGHSH and LQKENI. Deletions cut 3 bases from V and 7 bases from J, with 16 bases between. The CDR3 runs 14 residues. The complete variable domain, with remaining parts taken from reference TRBV18 and TRBJ2-7, reads NAGVMQNPRHLVRRRGQEARLRCSPMKGHSHVYWYRQLPEEGLKFMVYLQKENIIDESGMPKERFSAEFPKEGPSILRIQQVVRGDSAAYFCASSPRVGDYEQYFGPGTRLTVT.

This sequence joins TRBV5-1 and TRBJ1-2; no firm D call. The CDR3 loop spans 14 amino acids. V shed 3 bases and J shed 0 bases, with 9 bases lying between them. Germline V gives CDR1 SGHRS, CDR2 YFSETQ. Written as DNA, the CDR3 is TGCGCCAGCAGCTCAAACACACCTAACTATGGCTACACCTTC. Translation: CASSSNTPNYGYTF. The full variable domain, in which reference TRBV5-1 and TRBJ1-2 provide the parts outside the CDR3, is KAGVTQTPRYLIKTRGQQVTLSCSPISGHRSVSWYQQTPGQGLQFLFEYFSETQRNKGNFPGRFSGRQFSNSRSEMNVSTLELGDSALYLCASSSNTPNYGYTFGSGTRLTVV.

Regarding this clone: A much larger clone differs from this one at a single base, so this may be a read error. Within the sample, other DNA sequences also encode this same CDR3. The chain uses TRBV5-4 and TRBJ2-3; 8 positions agree with TRBD2. This CDR3 is built from 14 residues. Germline trimming cut 8 bases from V and 0 bases from J; bases unmatched to any gene: 5. CDR1 and CDR2 (germline): SGHNT, YYREEE (reference sequence). The CDR3: CASSGELSTDTQYF. The CDR3 DNA is TGTGCCAGTAGCGGGGAGCTTAGCACAGATACGCAGTATTTT.

A few counts support this clone. One end of the junction does not line up with germline, which may come from a read error. The V gene is TRBV5-1, the J gene TRBJ2-7, with 12 positions matching TRBD2. The CDR3 is 14 residues long. CDR1 and CDR2 (germline): SGHRS, YFSETQ. The chain's CDR3 is CASSPRTSGTSIDF. The CDR3 bases are TGCGCCAGCAGCCCCAGGACTAGCGGGACCTCAATAGACTTC.

The chain recombines TRBV19 with TRBJ2-3; the D gene is possibly TRBD2 (5 bases). The CDR3 totals 13 residues. The germline gives CDR1 LNHDA, CDR2 SQIVND (reference sequence). V shed 4 bases and J shed 4 bases, with 9 bases lying between them. CDR3 residues: CASSKRTADTQYF. The CDR3 DNA follows: TGTGCCAGTAGTAAGAGGACTGCAGATACGCAGTATTTT.

V and J are TRBV7-2 and TRBJ2-2, with TRBD2 matching over 7 bases. CDR1 is SGHTA, CDR2 FQGNSA, per germline. V gave up 5 bases and J gave up 6 bases; unmatched junction bases: 6. The CDR3 is 14 residues long. The CDR3 DNA sequence: TGTGCCAGCAGCCTGCTCACTAGCGCCGGGGAGCTGTTTTTT. Protein: CASSLLTSAGELFF.

The chain joins TRBV18 to TRBJ2-5, with D perhaps TRBD2 (5 bases). This CDR3 is 14 amino acids long. Germline loops: CDR1 KGHSH, CDR2 LQKENI. Trimming removed 0 bases from V and 3 bases from J, with 8 bases in between. The CDR3 spells CASSPPPSKETQYF. The DNA of the CDR3 is TGTGCCAGCTCACCACCGCCTAGCAAAGAGACCCAGTACTTC. The full variable domain, with the rest looked up from reference TRBV18 and TRBJ2-5, is NAGVMQNPRHLVRRRGQEARLRCSPMKGHSHVYWYRQLPEEGLKFMVYLQKENIIDESGMPKERFSAEFPKEGPSILRIQQVVRGDSAAYFCASSPPPSKETQYFGPGTRLLVL.

The chain combines TRBV7-8 with TRBJ2-3; D remains ambiguous. The germline V gene has CDR1 SGHVS and CDR2 FQNEAQ. The CDR3 contains 14 residues. V was cut by 3 bases and J by 2 bases, with 9 bases left in between. The CDR3 DNA sequence: TGTGCCAGCAGCTTCTATCTACCCACAGATACGCAGTATTTT. This codes for CASSFYLPTDTQYF.

This clone was seen only a few times. This chain joins TRBV27 and TRBJ1-5, with 9 bases fitting TRBD1. The CDR3 has 14 amino acids. Germline V gene data show CDR1 as MNHEY and CDR2 as SMNVEV (reference sequence). The V gene end was trimmed by 5 bases and the J gene end by 6 bases; junction bases not matched to a gene: 5. The CDR3 loop is CASSQDRGAQPQHF. The CDR3 bases are TGTGCCAGCAGTCAGGACAGGGGTGCTCAGCCCCAGCATTTT.

The rearrangement joins TRBV5-8 to TRBJ1-5; 7 bases agree with TRBD1. Trimming cost V 2 bases and J 7 bases; bases outside gene matches: 9. The length of the CDR3 is 15 residues. From germline, CDR1 is SGHTS and CDR2 YDEGEE. The CDR3 DNA is TGTGCCAGCAGCTTTGAAAAGGGGGCCCTGCAGCCCCAGCATTTT. Residues: CASSFEKGALQPQHF.

The table lists this clone with a count of one. The chain uses TRBV6-2 or TRBV6-3 and TRBJ2-2, with TRBD2 matching over 8 bases. This CDR3 region has 15 residues. The germline V gene encodes CDR1 MNHEY and CDR2 SVGEGT. The trim removed 6 bases at V and 3 bases at J, leaving 6 bases unmatched. For the CDR3, the DNA is TGTGCCAGCAGCTTTAGCGGGAAATACACCGGGGAGCTGTTTTTT. Translated, it gives CASSFSGKYTGELFF.

The rearrangement joins TRBV6-5 to TRBJ1-3; D is ambiguous. The ends were cut back, 4 bases at V and 0 bases at J, with 4 bases in the middle. CDR1 and CDR2 from the germline V gene are MNHEY and SVGAGI. The length of the CDR3 is 13 residues. The CDR3 is CASSSFSGNTIYF. CDR3 DNA: TGTGCCAGCAGTTCTTTCTCTGGAAACACCATATATTTT.

This chain uses TRBV28 with TRBJ2-1; 7 bases align to TRBD1. Germline V gives CDR1 MDHEN, CDR2 SYDVKM. V trimming: 3 bases; J trimming: 3 bases; junction bases outside the gene matches: 5. This CDR3 region has 15 residues. CDR3 loop: CASSFRQGFYNEQFF. CDR3 coding DNA: TGTGCCAGCAGTTTTCGACAGGGCTTCTACAATGAGCAGTTCTTC.

The genes are TRBV20-1 and TRBJ2-1, with D perhaps matching TRBD2 (6 bases). V was cut by 3 bases and J by 8 bases, with 20 bases left in between. Germline V gives CDR1 DFQATT, CDR2 SNEGSKA (reference sequence). The CDR3 has 15 residues. The CDR3 DNA sequence: TGCAGTGCTAGTTTTCGCGGGGTGTTAGTCGATGAGCAGTTCTTC. Translation: CSASFRGVLVDEQFF.

The chain joins TRBV7-9 to TRBJ2-3; D call uncertain. This CDR3 comprises 12 residues. With 5 bases removed from V and 5 bases from J, the gap between germline ends came to 8 bases. Germline V lookup: CDR1 SEHNR, CDR2 FQNEAQ (reference sequence). The CDR3 reads CASSPRGDTQYF. For the CDR3, the DNA is TGTGCCAGCAGCCCCAGAGGAGATACGCAGTATTTT.

This clone was recorded once. The chain recombines TRBV4-3 with TRBJ2-2, with D possibly matching TRBD1 (5 bases). This CDR3 is 16 amino acids long. V dropped 1 base and J dropped 7 bases, with 16 bases sitting between them. CDR1 LGHNA and CDR2 YSLEER come from the germline V gene. The CDR3 reads CASSQVYLTQGGELFF. The DNA for the CDR3 is TGCGCCAGCAGCCAAGTATACCTGACCCAGGGCGGGGAGCTGTTTTTT.

The CDR3 spells CASSEAGDIIQPQHF. The CDR3 DNA is TGTGCCAGCAGTGAAGCTGGGGACATAATTCAGCCCCAGCATTTT. The gene calls are TRBV2 and TRBJ1-5, with D possibly matching TRBD1 (6 bases). CDR3 length: 15 residues. Trimming stripped 0 bases from V and 6 bases from J, with 12 bases between. Germline assignment: CDR1 SNHLY and CDR2 FYNNEI.

The J gene is TRBJ1-1, the V gene TRBV18; the D is unclear. Trimming cost V 2 bases and J 1 base, with 8 bases left between them. This CDR3 has 14 amino acids. The germline gives CDR1 KGHSH, CDR2 LQKENI. CDR3 region: CASSPWGENTEAFF. CDR3 nucleotide sequence: TGTGCCAGCTCACCATGGGGAGAGAACACTGAAGCTTTCTTT.

The rearrangement links TRBV12-3 or TRBV12-4 to TRBJ1-3; no clear D gene. CDR3 size: 11 residues. V lost 4 bases and J 8 bases, leaving 6 bases between the germline ends. For the CDR3, the DNA is TGTGCCAGCAGTTACACACACACCATATATTTT. As protein: CASSYTHTIYF.

The J gene is TRBJ2-5, the V gene TRBV19, with TRBD1 identical over 9 bases. V dropped 7 bases and J dropped 5; count of bases not matched to a gene: 8. The CDR3 runs 14 residues. The V gene's germline CDR1 is LNHDA and CDR2 SQIVND (reference sequence). DNA for the CDR3: TGTGCCAGTAAGCAACAGGGGGCTCCGGAGACCCAGTACTTC. It specifies CASKQQGAPETQYF.

The V gene is TRBV3-1 (or the pseudogene TRBV3-2), the J gene TRBJ2-6, with D unclear. Germline values: CDR1 LGHDT, CDR2 YNNKEL (reference sequence). Trimming cost V 0 bases and J 0 bases, with 12 bases left between them. The CDR3 extends over 18 amino acids. The CDR3 here is CASSQDGEPYSGANVLTF. CDR3 DNA: TGTGCCAGCAGCCAAGACGGTGAACCTTACTCTGGGGCCAACGTCCTGACTTTC.

The V and J genes are TRBV11-2 and TRBJ2-7, with a possible D match to TRBD2 (5 bases). The CDR3 spans 13 residues. V lost 2 bases and J lost 12, with 17 bases in between. Germline V lookup: CDR1 SGHAT, CDR2 FQNNGV. The DNA of the CDR3 is TGTGCCAGCAGCTTATTCTCGGACGCCGCGGGGTACTTC. Protein: CASSLFSDAAGYF.

Details on this clone: The junction departs from germline at one end; a sequencing error may be responsible. The chain employs TRBV7-7 and TRBJ2-1, with 7 bases aligning to TRBD2. The CDR3 is 16 amino acids. Germline V gene data show CDR1 as SSHAT and CDR2 as FNYEAQ (reference sequence). The CDR3 coding sequence is TGTGCTAGCAGCTTAGGACTAGGGGTATCCTACAATGAGCAGTTCTTC. It encodes CASSLGLGVSYNEQFF.